This T cell receptor beta chain was sequenced during a study of blood T cells in healthy people across ages. Study conclusions and caveats: PBMCs went unsorted, and a conclusive naive versus antigen-experienced comparison was therefore prevented. More naive CD4+ cells and higher diversity were found in long-lived than in aged donors.

A second PCR of about 6 to 12 cycles used a sample-barcoded 5' primer and a J-beta primer mix. TCRdb redid the calling of the 5' RACE reads with MiXCR, one entry per CDR3 protein. The profile shows roughly 700,000 distinct CDR3 sequences, roughly 49% of them singletons. Concerning this clonotype itself: Its antigen is still unknown.

The V segment lost 6 bases and the J segment 7 bases; nucleotides outside the gene matches: 8. Germline CDR1 and CDR2: SNHLY and FYNNEI. This CDR3 contains 14 residues. The chain couples TRBV2 to TRBJ1-5, with TRBD1 matching 8 bases. The sample consisted of blood. The origin of this receptor is an older woman in good health. CDR3 in amino acids: CASRPTGGWQPQHF. For the CDR3, the DNA is TGTGCCAGCAGACCTACAGGGGGTTGGCAGCCCCAGCATTTT.